This T cell receptor (beta chain) was recorded in a study of identical twins. A universal primer site was incorporated via template switching, and the cDNA contained unique molecular identifiers. TCRdb re-called the 5' RACE reads with MiXCR, one entry per CDR3 protein. This table holds 200,000 to 250,000 distinct CDR3 sequences, about 7.3% found once. The sample holds a few counts of this clonotype. Antigen: not known. Germline CDR1 MDHEN, CDR2 SYDVKM. Losses at the gene ends were 6 bases for V and 1 base for J; bases not matched to a gene: 7. The CDR3 has 16 amino acids. General observations from the study: Abundant cord blood beta clonotypes carried fewer insertions; memory repertoires showed none.

Separately, the same data were catalogued under a study of yellow fever vaccine responses in identical twins. That work adds: Reports say the vaccine T cell response in twins looked partly convergent and partly personalized.

The rearrangement links TRBV28 to TRBJ2-1; 9 bases are shared with TRBD1. This receptor was obtained from a woman between 18 and 30 years old in good health. Sequencing was performed on memory (CD45RO+) T cells sorted from blood. CDR3 region: CASRQGAANSYNEQFF. The CDR3 nucleotides are TGTGCCAGCAGACAGGGGGCTGCTAATTCCTACAATGAGCAGTTCTTC.